This TCR beta chain was found in a study of blood T cell repertoires in COVID-19 (dated by TCRdb to 2019 to 2021). For the study in its entirety: The collaborator samples originated in the United States, Italy and Spain and spanned the acute and convalescent phases of COVID-19. Nearly every sample came with metadata listing a de-identified subject ID, COVID-19 status, age in years and sex. The material from the prospective study consisted of cDNA or gDNA derived from T cells, B-cell-depleted T cells, or PBMCs. A freely available public database, intended as a resource for researchers studying the immune response to SARS-CoV-2, is where the repertoires were released. Where available, HLA class I and class II types were taken from metadata supplied by the sample provider and were not determined by assay-based typing. The dataset comprised deeply sampled blood TCRbeta repertoires from subjects exposed to, actively infected with, or recovered from COVID-19. The samples were drawn from two sources: the first 160 participants of the ongoing ImmuneRACE study, and 1,000 to 1,500 subjects contributed by 6 global collaborators.

TCRbeta CDR3 regions were amplified from genomic DNA using the immunoSEQ Assay, a bias-controlled multiplex PCR. For the original study's pipeline: The number of nucleated cells in each sample was estimated by amplification of reference gene primers within the assay. To quantify the absolute abundance of each unique TCRbeta CDR3 rearrangement, sequence reads were collapsed and filtered. For each sample, productive Simpson clonality was calculated by taking the square root of Simpson's diversity index across productive rearrangements. In its TCRdb copy, this immuneACCESS table keeps in-frame sequences only and misses some clones. Where compared with another copy, unresolved V genes explain less than half of these, and the others have no known cause. The DNA was the basis for D and trimming; V, J and clone size are from that table. The sample records roughly 200,000 clones, over 80% of which are singletons. The ten biggest clones cover more than 25% of the sample.

Of note for this clone: Its antigen remains unidentified. Base qualities are not recorded, but no much larger clone differs from it by a single base.

In the germline V gene, CDR1 corresponds to MNHEY and CDR2 to SVGEGT. The CDR3 starts with the cysteine, ends with the phenylalanine, and has 15 residues. The only DNA kept is the CDR3, 45 bases in frame from the first base. The V and J ends are trimmed by 3 bases and 0 bases, leaving 9 bases between them. Study-wide conclusions, independent of this receptor: The quantity of clinical and demographic metadata differed by source and by participant and was supplied without curation.

The collaborating institutions used their own protocols to collect whole blood in K2EDTA tubes. Collaborator samples were shipped for TCRbeta analysis as frozen whole blood, isolated PBMCs, or DNA extracted from either sample type. This chain is built from TRBV6-2 or TRBV6-3 and TRBJ2-1; no D gene can be assigned with confidence. The TCR was taken from a middle-aged man with acute or convalescent COVID-19. The sample consisted of peripheral blood. The CDR3 in this case is CASSYGGSSYNEQFF. In nucleotide form, the sequence is TGTGCCAGCAGTTATGGCGGCAGCTCCTACAATGAGCAGTTCTTC.